The TCR beta chain under discussion was sequenced for a study of human T cells and chemical hapten exposure. As for the study in general: The use of 2% DPC on around 2 cm by around 2 cm of upper inner arm skin constituted sensitization.

Time point specified: patch test 3, about 24 weeks after DPC sensitization. Noted treatment: therapeutic diphenylcyclopropenone sensitization with weekly scalp DPC. Each patch test followed a blood draw. In the source study's methods: The number of TCRs in each sample had a median of about 100,000 and spanned roughly 20,000 to 750,000. Using its own MiXCR run on the RACE reads, TCRdb lists one record per CDR3 protein. These V and J calls are TCRdb output, not the study's own analysis. The sample holds about 82,000 distinct CDR3 sequences, 13% seen once. The specimen was whole blood, collected in connection with sensitization to the hapten diphenylcyclopropenone (DPC). The source is a woman aged 45-59 years with alopecia areata. Some clones in this sample may be carry-over from other donors' samples.

The DNA of the CDR3 is TGTGCCAGCAGCTCCCGGGCCGGGACTAGCGGGGAGCAGTTCTTC. Its translation is CASSSRAGTSGEQFF. The V and J genes are TRBV7-9 and TRBJ2-1, with 12 bases lining up with TRBD2. With V trimmed by 4 bases and J by 10 bases, 8 bases remained unmatched. This CDR3 region has 15 residues. CDR1 and CDR2 (germline): SEHNR, FQNEAQ (reference sequence).